This T cell receptor beta chain was captured in a study of shared clonotypes between healthy human individuals. Background on the study: The donor pool was made up of a couple of women and three men aged 18 to 49.

Method: immunoSEQ multiplex PCR; TCRdb's copy keeps in-frame clones and lacks some. Here the sample spans roughly 490,000 clones, around 79% being singletons. The V end was cut by 6 bases, the J end by 5 bases, with 13 bases between. The CDR3 contains 14 residues. Germline V gene sequence: CDR1 MDHEN, CDR2 SYDVKM. The sample taken for sequencing was PBMCs. The chain has TRBV28 and TRBJ2-2; weak D call: TRBD2 (6 bases). This clonotype was obtained from a woman in her thirties or forties in good health. Some clones in this sample may be carry-over from other donors' samples. DNA of the CDR3: TGTGCCAGCAGACCCGGGACTCCAACCGGGGAGCTGTTTTTT. Amino acid sequence: CASRPGTPTGELFF.